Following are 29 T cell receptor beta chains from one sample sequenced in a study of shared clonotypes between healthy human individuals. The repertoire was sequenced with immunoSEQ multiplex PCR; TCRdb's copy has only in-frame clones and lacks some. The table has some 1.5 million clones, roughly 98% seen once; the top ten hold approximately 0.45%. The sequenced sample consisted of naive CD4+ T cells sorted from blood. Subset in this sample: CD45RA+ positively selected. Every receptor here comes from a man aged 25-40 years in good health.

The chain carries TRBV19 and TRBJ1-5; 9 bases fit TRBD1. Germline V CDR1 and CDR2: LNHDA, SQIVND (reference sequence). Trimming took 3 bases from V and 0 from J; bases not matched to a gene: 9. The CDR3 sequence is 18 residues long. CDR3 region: CASSMDKTGGLSNQPQHF. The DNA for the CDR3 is TGTGCCAGTAGTATGGATAAAACAGGGGGCCTTAGCAATCAGCCCCAGCATTTT.

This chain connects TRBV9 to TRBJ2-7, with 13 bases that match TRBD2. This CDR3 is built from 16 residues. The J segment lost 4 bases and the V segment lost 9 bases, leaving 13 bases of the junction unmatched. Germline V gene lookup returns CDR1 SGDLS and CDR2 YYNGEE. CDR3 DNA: TGTGCCATAGTCGACCGGACTAGCGGGAGAGAGTACGAGCAGTACTTC. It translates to CAIVDRTSGREYEQYF. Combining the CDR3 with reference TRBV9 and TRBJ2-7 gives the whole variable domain DSGVTQTPKHLITATGQRVTLRCSPRSGDLSVYWYQQSLDQGLQFLIQYYNGEERAKGNILERFSAQQFPDLHSELNLSSLELGDSALYFCAIVDRTSGREYEQYFGPGTRLTVT.

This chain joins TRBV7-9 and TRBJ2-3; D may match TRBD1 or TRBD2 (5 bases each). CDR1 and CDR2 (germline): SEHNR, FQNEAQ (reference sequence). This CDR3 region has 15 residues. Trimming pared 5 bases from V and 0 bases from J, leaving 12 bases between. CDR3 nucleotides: TGTGCCAGCAGCCGGACCAGGGAGAGCACAGATACGCAGTATTTT. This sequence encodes CASSRTRESTDTQYF.

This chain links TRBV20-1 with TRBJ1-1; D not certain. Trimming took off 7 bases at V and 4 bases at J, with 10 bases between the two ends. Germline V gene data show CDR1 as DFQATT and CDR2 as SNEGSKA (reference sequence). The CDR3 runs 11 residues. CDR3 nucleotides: TGCAGTGTTATATCCCGCACTGAAGCTTTCTTT. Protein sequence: CSVISRTEAFF.

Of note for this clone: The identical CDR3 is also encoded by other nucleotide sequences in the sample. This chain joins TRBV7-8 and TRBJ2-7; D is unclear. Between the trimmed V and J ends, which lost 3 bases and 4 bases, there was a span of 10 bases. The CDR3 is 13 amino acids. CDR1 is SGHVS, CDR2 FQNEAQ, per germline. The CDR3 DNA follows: TGTGCCAGCAGCTTGGTCTTGACTTACGAGCAGTACTTC. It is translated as CASSLVLTYEQYF.

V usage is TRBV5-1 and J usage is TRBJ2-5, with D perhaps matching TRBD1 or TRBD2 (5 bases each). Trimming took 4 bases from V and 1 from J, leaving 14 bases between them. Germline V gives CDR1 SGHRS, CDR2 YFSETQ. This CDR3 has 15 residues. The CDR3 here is CASSPDFRVQETQYF. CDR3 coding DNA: TGCGCCAGCAGCCCGGACTTCAGGGTCCAAGAGACCCAGTACTTC.

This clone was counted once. The CDR3 region is CAISVVSGTGELFF. The CDR3 bases are TGTGCCATCAGTGTAGTCAGCGGCACCGGGGAGCTGTTTTTT. The gene calls are TRBV10-3 and TRBJ2-2; D perhaps matches TRBD2 (5 bases). V gave up 4 bases and J gave up 4 bases, with 10 bases separating them. This CDR3 is built from 14 residues. Germline lookup yields CDR1 ENHRY and CDR2 SYGVKD.

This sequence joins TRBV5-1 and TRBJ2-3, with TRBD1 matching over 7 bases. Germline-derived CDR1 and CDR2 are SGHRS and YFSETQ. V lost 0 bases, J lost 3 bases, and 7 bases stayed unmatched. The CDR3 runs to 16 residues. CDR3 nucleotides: TGCGCCAGCAGCTTGGTGTTTGACAGGGATACAGATACGCAGTATTTT. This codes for CASSLVFDRDTDTQYF.

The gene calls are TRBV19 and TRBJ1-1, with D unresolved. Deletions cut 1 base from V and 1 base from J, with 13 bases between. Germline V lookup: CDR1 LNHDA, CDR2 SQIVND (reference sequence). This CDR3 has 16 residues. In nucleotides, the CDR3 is TGTGCCAGTAGTATAGGCAGGCCGATCTCGAACACTGAAGCTTTCTTT. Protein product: CASSIGRPISNTEAFF.

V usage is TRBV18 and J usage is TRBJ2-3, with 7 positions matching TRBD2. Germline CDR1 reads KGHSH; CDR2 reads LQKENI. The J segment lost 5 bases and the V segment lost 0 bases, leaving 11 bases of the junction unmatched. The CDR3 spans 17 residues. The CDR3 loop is CASSPPGSGMIQDTQYF. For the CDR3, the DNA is TGTGCCAGCTCACCACCGGGAAGCGGGATGATCCAAGATACGCAGTATTTT. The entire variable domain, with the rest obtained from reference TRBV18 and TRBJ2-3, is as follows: NAGVMQNPRHLVRRRGQEARLRCSPMKGHSHVYWYRQLPEEGLKFMVYLQKENIIDESGMPKERFSAEFPKEGPSILRIQQVVRGDSAAYFCASSPPGSGMIQDTQYFGPGTRLTVL.

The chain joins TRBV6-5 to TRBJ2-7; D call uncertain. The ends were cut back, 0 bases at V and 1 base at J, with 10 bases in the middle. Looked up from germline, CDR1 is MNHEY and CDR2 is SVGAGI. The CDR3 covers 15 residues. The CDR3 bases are TGTGCCAGCAGTTACTCGGACGGTACTTCCTACGAGCAGTACTTC. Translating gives CASSYSDGTSYEQYF.

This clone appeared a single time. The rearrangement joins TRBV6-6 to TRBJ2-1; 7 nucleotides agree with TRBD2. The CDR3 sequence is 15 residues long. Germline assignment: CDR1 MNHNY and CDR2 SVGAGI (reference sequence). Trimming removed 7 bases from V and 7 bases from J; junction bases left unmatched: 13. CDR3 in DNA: TGTGCCAGCATTAATCAGGGAGGGCTTAAAAATGAGCAGTTCTTC. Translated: CASINQGGLKNEQFF.

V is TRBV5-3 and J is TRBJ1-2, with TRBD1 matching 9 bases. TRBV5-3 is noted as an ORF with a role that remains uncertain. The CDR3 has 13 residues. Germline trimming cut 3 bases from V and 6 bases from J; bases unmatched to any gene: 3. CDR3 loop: CARSSGTGHGYTF. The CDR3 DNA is TGTGCCAGAAGCTCCGGGACAGGGCATGGCTACACCTTC.

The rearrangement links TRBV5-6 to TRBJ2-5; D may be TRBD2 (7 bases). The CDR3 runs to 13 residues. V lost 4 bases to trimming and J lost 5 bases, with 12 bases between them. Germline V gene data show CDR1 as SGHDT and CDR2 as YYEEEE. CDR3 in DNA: TGTGCCAGCAGCCCCGAGGGGGGGGAGACCCAGTACTTC. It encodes CASSPEGGETQYF.

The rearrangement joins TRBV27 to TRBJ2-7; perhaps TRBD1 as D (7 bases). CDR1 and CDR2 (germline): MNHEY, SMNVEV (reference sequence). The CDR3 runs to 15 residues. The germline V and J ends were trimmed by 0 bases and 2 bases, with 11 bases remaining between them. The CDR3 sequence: CASSLSRDRPYEQYF. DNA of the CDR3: TGTGCCAGCAGTTTATCGCGGGACAGACCCTACGAGCAGTACTTC.

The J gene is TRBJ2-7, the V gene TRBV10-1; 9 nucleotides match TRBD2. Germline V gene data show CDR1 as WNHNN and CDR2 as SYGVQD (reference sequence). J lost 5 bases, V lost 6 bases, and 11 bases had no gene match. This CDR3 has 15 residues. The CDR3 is CASSPTPWTSDEQYF. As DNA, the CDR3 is TGCGCCAGCAGCCCCACCCCCTGGACTAGCGACGAGCAGTACTTC.

DNA for the CDR3: TGTGCCAGCAGGAACGGGGAGCTGTTTTTT. This gives the protein CASRNGELFF. The V call is TRBV7-9, the J call TRBJ2-2, with D uncertain. The CDR3 runs 10 residues. V lost 6 bases and J 7 bases, leaving 3 bases between the germline ends. The germline CDR1 and CDR2 sequences are SEHNR and FQNEAQ (reference sequence).

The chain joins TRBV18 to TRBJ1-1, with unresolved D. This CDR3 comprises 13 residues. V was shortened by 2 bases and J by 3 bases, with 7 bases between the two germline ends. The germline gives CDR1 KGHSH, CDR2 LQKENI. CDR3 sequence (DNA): TGTGCCAGCTCACCATCCCCTGACACTGAAGCTTTCTTT. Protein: CASSPSPDTEAFF.

DNA of the CDR3: TGTGCCATCAGTGGAAACGGGAGGACATACTACAATGAGCAGTTCTTC. Translating it yields CAISGNGRTYYNEQFF. The rearrangement uses TRBV10-3 and TRBJ2-1, with 7 bases fitting TRBD2. Losses at the gene ends were 4 bases for V and 3 bases for J; bases not matched to a gene: 9. Germline V gene lookup returns CDR1 ENHRY and CDR2 SYGVKD. The CDR3 spans 16 residues.

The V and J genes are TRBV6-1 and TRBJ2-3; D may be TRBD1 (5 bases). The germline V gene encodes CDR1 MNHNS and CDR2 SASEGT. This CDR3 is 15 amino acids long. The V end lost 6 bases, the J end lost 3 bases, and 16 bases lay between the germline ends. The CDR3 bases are TGTGCCAGCAGGCCCCCAGGGTTCAGGACAGATACGCAGTATTTT. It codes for CASRPPGFRTDTQYF.

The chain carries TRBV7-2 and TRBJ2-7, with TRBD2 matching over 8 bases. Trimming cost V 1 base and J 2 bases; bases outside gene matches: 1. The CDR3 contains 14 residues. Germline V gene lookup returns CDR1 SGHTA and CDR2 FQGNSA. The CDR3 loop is CASSLDGRAYEQYF. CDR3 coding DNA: TGTGCCAGCAGCTTAGACGGGAGGGCCTACGAGCAGTACTTC.

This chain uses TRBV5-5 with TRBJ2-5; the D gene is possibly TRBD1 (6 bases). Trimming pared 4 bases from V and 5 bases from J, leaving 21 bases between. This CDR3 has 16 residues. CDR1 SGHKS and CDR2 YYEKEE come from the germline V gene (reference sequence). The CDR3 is CASSPEGDPSRETQYF. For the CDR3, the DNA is TGTGCCAGCAGCCCCGAGGGGGACCCTAGTAGGGAGACCCAGTACTTC.

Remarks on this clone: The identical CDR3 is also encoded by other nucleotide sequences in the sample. This chain's CDR3 is CASSAGTGGTDTQYF. CDR3 sequence (DNA): TGTGCCAGCAGTGCCGGGACAGGGGGCACAGATACGCAGTATTTT. V and J are TRBV6-1 and TRBJ2-3, with 10 bases aligning to TRBD1. Trimming cost V 4 bases and J 1 base; bases outside gene matches: 2. In germline, CDR1 is MNHNS, CDR2 SASEGT. The CDR3 length is 15 residues.

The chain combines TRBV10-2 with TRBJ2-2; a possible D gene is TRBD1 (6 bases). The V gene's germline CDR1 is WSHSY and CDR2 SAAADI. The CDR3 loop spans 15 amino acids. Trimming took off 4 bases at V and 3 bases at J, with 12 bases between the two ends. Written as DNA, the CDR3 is TGCGCCAGCAGTGTGAGCAGGGGACACACCGGGGAGCTGTTTTTT. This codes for CASSVSRGHTGELFF.

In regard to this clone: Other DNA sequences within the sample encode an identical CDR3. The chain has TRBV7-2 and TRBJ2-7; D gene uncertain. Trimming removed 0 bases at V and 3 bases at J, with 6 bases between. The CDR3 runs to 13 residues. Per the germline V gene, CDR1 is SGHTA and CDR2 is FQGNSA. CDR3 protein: CASSLARDYEQYF. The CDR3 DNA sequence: TGTGCCAGCAGCTTAGCGCGAGACTACGAGCAGTACTTC. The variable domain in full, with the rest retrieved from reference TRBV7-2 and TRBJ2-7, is GAGVSQSPSNKVTEKGKDVELRCDPISGHTALYWYRQSLGQGLEFLIYFQGNSAPDKSGLPSDRFSAERTGGSVSTLTIQRTQQEDSAVYLCASSLARDYEQYFGPGTRLTVT.

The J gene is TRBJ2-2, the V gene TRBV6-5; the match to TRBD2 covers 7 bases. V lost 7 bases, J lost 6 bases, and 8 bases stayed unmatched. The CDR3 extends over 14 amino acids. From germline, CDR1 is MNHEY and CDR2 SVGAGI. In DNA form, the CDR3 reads TGTGCCAGCAAAGGGTCGGGGGGAGCCGGGGAGCTGTTTTTT. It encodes CASKGSGGAGELFF.

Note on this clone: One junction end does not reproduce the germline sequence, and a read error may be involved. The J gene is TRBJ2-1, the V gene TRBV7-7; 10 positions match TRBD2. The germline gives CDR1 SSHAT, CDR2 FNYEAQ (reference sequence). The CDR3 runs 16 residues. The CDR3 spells CASSLEQLAGPGEQFF. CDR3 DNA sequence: TGTGCTAGCAGCTTAGAACAACTAGCGGGACCCGGTGAGCAGTTCTTC. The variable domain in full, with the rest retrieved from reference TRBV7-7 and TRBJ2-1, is GAGVSQSPRYKVTKRGQDVTLRCDPISSHATLYWYQQALGQGPEFLTYFNYEAQPDKSGLPSDRFSAERPEGSISTLTIQRTEQRDSAMYRCASSLEQLAGPGEQFFGPGTRLTVL.

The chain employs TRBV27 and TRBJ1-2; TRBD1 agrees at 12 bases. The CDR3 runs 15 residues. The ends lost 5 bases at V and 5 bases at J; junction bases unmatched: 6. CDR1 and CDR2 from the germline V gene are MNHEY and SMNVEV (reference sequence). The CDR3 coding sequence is TGTGCCAGCAGTGTCCGGGACAGGGGGCCGTATGGCTACACCTTC. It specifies CASSVRDRGPYGYTF.

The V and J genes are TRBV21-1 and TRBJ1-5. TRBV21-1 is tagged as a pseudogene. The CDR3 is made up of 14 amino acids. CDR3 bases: TGTGCCAGCTGTGCATATTATAGCAATCAGCCCCAGCATTTT. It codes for CASCAYYSNQPQHF.